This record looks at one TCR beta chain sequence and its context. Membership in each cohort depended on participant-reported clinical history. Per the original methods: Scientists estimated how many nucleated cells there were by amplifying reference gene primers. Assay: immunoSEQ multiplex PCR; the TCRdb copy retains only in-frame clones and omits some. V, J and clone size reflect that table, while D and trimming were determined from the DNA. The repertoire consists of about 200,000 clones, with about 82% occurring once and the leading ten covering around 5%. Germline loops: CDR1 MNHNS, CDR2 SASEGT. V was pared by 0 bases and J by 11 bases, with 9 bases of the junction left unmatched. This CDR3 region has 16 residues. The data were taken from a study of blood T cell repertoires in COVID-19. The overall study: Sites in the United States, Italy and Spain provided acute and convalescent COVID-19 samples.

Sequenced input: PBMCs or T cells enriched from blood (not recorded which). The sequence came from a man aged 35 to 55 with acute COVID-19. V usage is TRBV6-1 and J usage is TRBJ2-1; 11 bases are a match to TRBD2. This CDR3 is CASSEALTSGNRQQFF. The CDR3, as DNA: TGTGCCAGCAGTGAAGCGCTGACTAGCGGGAACCGCCAGCAGTTCTTC.